This T cell receptor (beta chain) was observed in a study of T cells in Graves' hyperthyroidism and ophthalmopathy. General study findings and limits: Blood also contained most expanded thyroid clonotypes above 0.001.

This clonotype has only one observation. Its target is not known. There are 17 residues in the CDR3. Trimming at V came to 2 bases and at J to 8 bases, leaving 13 bases not matched to a gene. Using RNA transcripts as the source, TCR beta CDR3 regions were amplified. Using the HTBI primer set, a first-round RT-PCR was run on the TCR CDR3. MiXCR, run by TCRdb on the multiplex PCR reads, gives a single entry per CDR3 protein. The table records hundreds of thousands of distinct CDR3 sequences, just over 35% of them present only once. Criteria for exclusion of patients were uncontrolled infection, other autoimmune disease, pregnancy or lactation. The study based diagnoses on clinical symptoms, serum thyroxine and TRAb, thyroid ultrasound and orbital computed tomography.

This sequence originates from a woman aged 40 to 49 with Graves' hyperthyroidism. The chain carries TRBV12-3 or TRBV12-4 and TRBJ2-5; 11 nucleotides agree with TRBD2. The sequenced material came from blood. The CDR3 protein is CASSLMGLAGGRDTQYF. The CDR3 DNA follows: TGTGCCAGCAGTTTAATGGGGCTAGCGGGGGGAAGAGACACCCAGTACTTC.